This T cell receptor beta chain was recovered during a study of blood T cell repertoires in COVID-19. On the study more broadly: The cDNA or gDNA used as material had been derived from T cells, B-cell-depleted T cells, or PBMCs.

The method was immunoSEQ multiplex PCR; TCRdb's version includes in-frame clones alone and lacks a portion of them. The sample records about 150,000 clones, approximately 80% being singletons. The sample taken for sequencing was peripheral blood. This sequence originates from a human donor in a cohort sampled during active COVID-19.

Written as DNA, the CDR3 is TGTGCCAGCAGCGTAGGACTAGCGGGCACCGCTCTCACAGATACGCAGTATTTT. Translation gives CASSVGLAGTALTDTQYF. The chain has TRBV9 and TRBJ2-3, with 10 bases lining up with TRBD2. The V segment lost 0 bases and the J segment 2 bases; nucleotides outside the gene matches: 9. This CDR3 is built from 18 residues. The germline gives CDR1 SGDLS, CDR2 YYNGEE.